A selection of T cell receptor beta chains follows, all from one sample in a study of blood T cells in healthy people across ages. Each CDR3 protein gets one entry after TCRdb re-called the 5' RACE reads with MiXCR. The table includes over a million distinct CDR3 sequences, about 40% detected once. The sample taken for sequencing was blood. These receptors all stem from a woman in her late teens or twenties in good health. Each CDR3 is given with its conserved first and last residue. Each record gives: D gene, clone size, V gene, J gene, CDR3 DNA, CDR3 protein. D genes are given only for firm matches. A clone size is listed for some rows: how often the clone was seen (once, few, many), or a class if it is expanded.

.	.	TRBV28	TRBJ2-1	TGTGCCAGCCAAAAGGGGGTGTATGAGTTCTTC	CASQKGVYEFF
TRBD1	.	TRBV4-1	TRBJ1-1	TGCGCCAGCAGCCAAAACCATACAGGGGGGGTGACTGAAGCTTTCTTT	CASSQNHTGGVTEAFF
TRBD2	.	TRBV6-1	TRBJ2-5	TGTGCCAGCACTAGCGGGGCTCCGTACCAAGAGACCCAGTACTTC	CASTSGAPYQETQYF
.	few	TRBV20-1	TRBJ2-3	TGCAGTGCTAGAGATGAGGGGACGAGCGCAGATACGCAGTATTTT	CSARDEGTSADTQYF
.	.	TRBV27	TRBJ2-1	TGTGCCAGCAGTGGGGCAAACAATGAGCAGTTCTTC	CASSGANNEQFF
.	once	TRBV20-1	TRBJ2-1	TGCAGTGCTAGCGCTTTAGACTACGAGCCGGGGAATGAGCAGTTCTTC	CSASALDYEPGNEQFF
.	.	TRBV18	TRBJ2-1	TGTGCCAGCTCACCACCCAGGACCCCATACAATGAGCAGTTCTTC	CASSPPRTPYNEQFF
.	.	TRBV6-5	TRBJ2-6	TGTGCCAGCAGTATTACAGGGACTGGGGCCAACGTCCTGACTTTC	CASSITGTGANVLTF
.	.	TRBV4-1	TRBJ1-2	TGCGCCAGCAGCCAAGCCGCGAGCTATGGCTACAACTTC	CASSQAASYGYNF
.	few	TRBV3-1	TRBJ2-2	TGTGCCAGCAGCTTAACCACTAGTCCAGGCGGGGAGCTGTTTTTT	CASSLTTSPGGELFF
TRBD2	.	TRBV20-1	TRBJ2-7	TGCAGTGCCCCTAAAGCGGGAGTGGACCACCACGAGCAGTACTTC	CSAPKAGVDHHEQYF
TRBD2	.	TRBV20-1	TRBJ2-7	TGCAGTGCTAGGCCCTCGGGACTAGCGGGAGCGTTCAATGAGCAGTACTTC	CSARPSGLAGAFNEQYF
TRBD2	.	TRBV5-1	TRBJ2-1	TGCGCCAGCAGCTTGGGGGGACTAGCGGGGCCCAATGAGCAGTTCTTC	CASSLGGLAGPNEQFF
.	.	TRBV6-6	TRBJ2-3	TGTGCCACCTGCGCGCGGTACGCAGATACGCAGTATTTT	CATCARYADTQYF
.	.	TRBV7-3	TRBJ2-1	TGTGCCAGCAGCCACACCGGGACCGATGAGCAGTTCTTC	CASSHTGTDEQFF
.	.	TRBV6-6	TRBJ2-5	TGTGCCAGCATCCGGGACACTTTTCAAGAGACCCAGTACTTC	CASIRDTFQETQYF
.	.	TRBV12-5	TRBJ2-3	TGTGCTAGTGTCCTAACCGAAGGGGATCCCACAGATACGCAGTATTTT	CASVLTEGDPTDTQYF
.	.	TRBV7-2	TRBJ1-5	TGTGCCAGCAGCATTGGGACCCCTGCGGGTGTCGGGAATCAGCCCCAGCATTTT	CASSIGTPAGVGNQPQHF
.	few	TRBV2	TRBJ1-2	TGTGCCAGCGGCGCTCCGACCTATGGCTACACCTTC	CASGAPTYGYTF
TRBD2	.	TRBV7-2	TRBJ2-3	TGTGCCAGCAGCGCCAGTCGGACTAGCGGGGGGGCCTTAGATACGCAGTATTTT	CASSASRTSGGALDTQYF
.	.	TRBV20-1	TRBJ2-5	TGCAGTGCTAGCGACCGCAGCTCAGAGACCCAGTACTTC	CSASDRSSETQYF
.	few	TRBV10-3	TRBJ2-7	TGTGCCATCAGTGAGTCTGGCATCCCATCCTACGAGCAGTACTTC	CAISESGIPSYEQYF
TRBD1	.	TRBV27	TRBJ1-4	TGTGCCAGCAGCACAACTTACAGGGGTCGAAGTGAAAAACTGTTTTTT	CASSTTYRGRSEKLFF
.	once	TRBV20-1	TRBJ2-5	TGCAGTGCTAGGCTCGACGGGAGAGGTTCCCAAGAGACCCAGTACTTC	CSARLDGRGSQETQYF
TRBD1	.	TRBV24-1	TRBJ2-5	TGTGCCACCAGTTCCCTGGGACAGAGTTACAATGAGCAGTACTTC	CATSSLGQSYNEQYF
.	few	TRBV4-1	TRBJ2-7	TGCGCCAGCAGCCAAGAAGAGAAAGTTTCCTACGAGCAGTACTTC	CASSQEEKVSYEQYF
TRBD2	.	TRBV20-1	TRBJ2-3	TGCAGTGCTAGAGGCGCTGGGGGCGGGGGGGTCACAGATACGCAGTATTTT	CSARGAGGGGVTDTQYF
TRBD1	.	TRBV6-6	TRBJ1-2	TGTGCCAGCCTTCCGGGACAGCAACACTATGGCTACACCTTC	CASLPGQQHYGYTF
TRBD2	.	TRBV10-3	TRBJ2-1	TGTGCCGCCCAAGCGGGGTCCTACAATGAGCAGTTCTTC	CAAQAGSYNEQFF
.	.	TRBV19	TRBJ2-7	TGTGCCAGTAGTATTGGGGGGAAGTACTACGAGCAGTACTTC	CASSIGGKYYEQYF
TRBD1	many	TRBV27	TRBJ1-2	TGTGCCAGCAGCCCAACAGGGGCCAACTATGGCTACACCTTC	CASSPTGANYGYTF
.	.	TRBV5-5	TRBJ2-4	TGTGCCAAAGACAGGCCCCTAGCCAAAAACATTCAGTACTTC	CAKDRPLAKNIQYF
TRBD2	.	TRBV6-5	TRBJ2-5	TGTGCCAGCAGTTGGGGACTAGCGGGGGGGCCTACTATTAAGACCCAGTACTTC	CASSWGLAGGPTIKTQYF
.	few	TRBV6-1	TRBJ2-3	TGTGCCAGCTGCAAGATTAGCACAGATACGCAGTATTTT	CASCKISTDTQYF
TRBD2	.	TRBV5-5	TRBJ2-2	TGTGCCAGCAGCTTGGAACTAGCGGGAGTCGTGAGGACCGGGGAGCTGTTTTTT	CASSLELAGVVRTGELFF
.	.	TRBV4-1	TRBJ1-1	TGCGCCAGCAGCCAACGGGATTTAGGAACTGAAGCTTTCTTT	CASSQRDLGTEAFF
TRBD1	few	TRBV7-2	TRBJ1-1	TGTGCCAGCAGCTCTCAGACAGGGCCCAACACTGAAGCTTTCTTT	CASSSQTGPNTEAFF
.	.	TRBV6-2/TRBV6-3	TRBJ2-1	TGTGCCAGCAGTGTAGGGGGGGCCACGATGGATGAGCAGTTCTTC	CASSVGGATMDEQFF
.	few	TRBV15	TRBJ1-1	TGTGCCACCCGACCCAGGTTGCCGAACACTGAAGCTTTCTTT	CATRPRLPNTEAFF
TRBD1	few	TRBV20-1	TRBJ1-2	TGCAGTGCTAGTCCCGGGGACAGTCCCTACACCTTC	CSASPGDSPYTF
TRBD2	few	TRBV4-1	TRBJ2-1	TGCGCCAGCAGCCAAGATCATAGTAGCGGGGTAGAGGCTGAGCAGTTCTTC	CASSQDHSSGVEAEQFF
.	.	TRBV6-1	TRBJ1-5	TGTGCCAGCAGTGAAGCGCAGCGTCAGCCCCAGCATTTT	CASSEAQRQPQHF
.	few	TRBV20-1	TRBJ1-4	TGCAGTGCTAGAGAAGGTTCAACTAATGAAAAACTGTTTTTT	CSAREGSTNEKLFF
TRBD1	few	TRBV6-5	TRBJ1-5	TGTGCCAGCAGCCCCGGGACAGGGGTTTTGCAGCCCCAGCATTTT	CASSPGTGVLQPQHF
.	few	TRBV12-3/TRBV12-4	TRBJ2-7	TGTGCCAGCAGTTTAATCGGGATCTTGTACTTC	CASSLIGILYF
TRBD2	.	TRBV5-1	TRBJ2-5	TGCGCCAGCAGCGTACAAGGAGGCGGGGGGGAAGAGACCCAGTACTTC	CASSVQGGGGEETQYF
.	.	TRBV27	TRBJ1-5	TGTGCCAGCAGTTTCCATCCCCAGGACATAGGCTGCAATCAGCCCCAGCATTTT	CASSFHPQDIGCNQPQHF
TRBD1	.	TRBV15	TRBJ1-1	TGTGCCACCAGCAGAGCGGTACAGGGGGCTAAAAGGATGGGAGCTTTCTTT	CATSRAVQGAKRMGAFF
TRBD1	few	TRBV4-1	TRBJ1-1	TGCGCCAGCAGCGCCCGGACAGGCCAGGGCCGATCTGAAGCTTTCTTT	CASSARTGQGRSEAFF
.	few	TRBV5-1	TRBJ1-1	TGCGCCAGCAGCTTGGCCAGTGTCGGTGCGAACACTGAAGCTTTCTTT	CASSLASVGANTEAFF
TRBD2	few	TRBV20-1	TRBJ2-1	TGCAGTGCTAGATCGAGTAGCGGGAGGGCCTCCTACAATGAGCAGTTCTTC	CSARSSSGRASYNEQFF
.	.	TRBV29-1	TRBJ1-1	TGCAGCGTGAACAGGAACACTGAAGCTTTCTTT	CSVNRNTEAFF
TRBD1	.	TRBV10-3	TRBJ1-2	TGTGCCATCAGTTCAACCGGGACAGGGTACACCTTC	CAISSTGTGYTF
.	.	TRBV5-5	TRBJ2-5	TGTGCCAGCAGCTTGGGATATGGGGAAAGGGAGACCCAGTACTTC	CASSLGYGERETQYF